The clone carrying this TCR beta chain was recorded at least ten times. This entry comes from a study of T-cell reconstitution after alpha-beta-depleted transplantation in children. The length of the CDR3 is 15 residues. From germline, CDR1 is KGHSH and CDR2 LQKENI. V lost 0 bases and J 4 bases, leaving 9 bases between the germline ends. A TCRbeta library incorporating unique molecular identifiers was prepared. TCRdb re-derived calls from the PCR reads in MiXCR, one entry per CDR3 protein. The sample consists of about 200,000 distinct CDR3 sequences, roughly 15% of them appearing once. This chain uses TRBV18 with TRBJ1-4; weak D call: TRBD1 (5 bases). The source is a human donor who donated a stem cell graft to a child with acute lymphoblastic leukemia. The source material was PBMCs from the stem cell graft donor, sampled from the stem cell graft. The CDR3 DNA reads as TGTGCCAGCTCACCACCGGGACGAGATAATGAAAAACTGTTTTTT. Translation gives CASSPPGRDNEKLFF.